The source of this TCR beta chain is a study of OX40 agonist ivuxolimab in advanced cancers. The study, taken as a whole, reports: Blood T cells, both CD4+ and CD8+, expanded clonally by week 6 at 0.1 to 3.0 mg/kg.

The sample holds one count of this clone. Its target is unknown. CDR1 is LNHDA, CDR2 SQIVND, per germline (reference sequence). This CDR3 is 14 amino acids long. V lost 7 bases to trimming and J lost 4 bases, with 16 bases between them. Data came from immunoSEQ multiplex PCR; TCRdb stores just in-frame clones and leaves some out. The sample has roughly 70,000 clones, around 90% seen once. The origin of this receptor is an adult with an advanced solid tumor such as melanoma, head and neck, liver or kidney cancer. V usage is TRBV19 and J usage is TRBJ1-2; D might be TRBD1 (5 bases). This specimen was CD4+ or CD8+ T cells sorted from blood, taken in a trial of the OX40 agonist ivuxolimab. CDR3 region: CASKRDFQGYGYTF. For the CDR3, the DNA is TGTGCCAGTAAGCGGGATTTCCAGGGCTATGGCTACACCTTC.